These 31 T cell receptor delta chains share one sample of origin, sequenced in a study of gamma-delta T cells after stem cell transplantation. TCRdb re-called the RT-PCR reads through CATT. Of some 4,500 delta-chain clones in the sample, approximately 17% were seen once. Sequences were obtained from gamma-delta T cells. These receptors were taken from a human donor. It is not recorded whose cells these are; they may come from a transplant donor.

The chain has TRDV1 and TRDJ1; no reliable D call. Germline-derived CDR1 and CDR2 are TSWWSYY and QGS. This CDR3 is 16 amino acids long. Trimming took 3 bases from V and 0 from J, leaving 14 bases between them. The CDR3 is CALGDRFEVYTDKLIF. CDR3 coding DNA: TGTGCTCTTGGGGATAGATTTGAAGTCTACACCGATAAACTCATCTTT.

The J gene is TRDJ1, the V gene TRDV1, with 9 bases lining up with TRDD2. V shed 5 bases, J shed 4 bases, and the junction held 14 bases outside the gene matches. Per germline, CDR1 TSWWSYY and CDR2 QGS. The CDR3 length is 17 residues. The CDR3 loop is CALGHPSYRSTGDKLIF. The CDR3 DNA reads as TGTGCTCTTGGGCATCCTTCCTACAGAAGTACTGGCGATAAACTCATCTTT.

This clone was detected a few times. This sequence joins TRDV3 and TRDJ1; 13 positions agree with TRDD3. This CDR3 is built from 19 residues. From germline, CDR1 is TVYSNPD and CDR2 GDNSRS (reference sequence). The junction had 20 bases not matched to a gene; V was cut back by 4 bases and J by 3 bases. The CDR3 spells CASEGLPDRTGGYADKLIF. The DNA for the CDR3 is TGTGCCTCCGAAGGCCTTCCTGACCGTACTGGGGGATACGCCGATAAACTCATCTTT.

This chain joins TRDV1 and TRDJ1; 9 bases map to TRDD2. This CDR3 comprises 18 residues. Losses at the gene ends were 4 bases for V and 6 bases for J; bases not matched to a gene: 18. Per germline, CDR1 TSWWSYY and CDR2 QGS. The CDR3 loop reads CALGVPSFLPDYWNKLIF. The CDR3 region has the DNA TGTGCTCTTGGGGTCCCCTCCTTCCTACCCGACTACTGGAATAAACTCATCTTT.

Remarks on this clone: The junction departs from germline at one end; a sequencing error may be responsible. CDR3 coding DNA: TGTGCTATTGGGTCCTCTGACATTCCTACGGGGGATACGCACGATAAACTCATCTTT. Translated, it gives CAIGSSDIPTGDTHDKLIF. The chain has TRDV1 and TRDJ1; TRDD3 agrees at 10 bases. TCRdb records no J gene; here it was assigned by comparing the DNA to germline. The CDR3 length is 19 residues. CDR1 is TSWWSYY, CDR2 QGS, per germline.

The V gene is TRDV1, the J gene TRDJ1, with D possibly being TRDD3 (7 bases). Germline lookup yields CDR1 TSWWSYY and CDR2 QGS. The CDR3 is made up of 20 amino acids. V dropped 2 bases and J dropped 0 bases, with 25 bases sitting between them. The CDR3 coding sequence is TGTGCTCTTGGGGAAGAAGCTCCTACTGCTACTGGGGAAGACACCGATAAACTCATCTTT. Amino acids: CALGEEAPTATGEDTDKLIF.

The rearrangement uses TRDV1 and TRDJ1, with TRDD3 identical over 8 bases. The CDR3 covers 20 residues. CDR1 and CDR2 (germline): TSWWSYY, QGS. With V trimmed by 6 bases and J by 0 bases, 21 bases remained unmatched. CDR3 region: CALGCGSSSLLGENTDKLIF. The CDR3 region has the DNA TGTGCTCTTGGTTGTGGGAGTTCTTCTCTGCTGGGGGAGAACACCGATAAACTCATCTTT.

The V call is TRDV2, the J call TRDJ1, with D perhaps TRDD3 (6 bases). The J gene, not given by TCRdb, was assigned here from a germline match of the nucleotide sequence. Germline lookup yields CDR1 GEAIGNYY and CDR2 EKD. The length of the CDR3 is 13 residues. Trimming took 5 bases from V and 7 from J, leaving 16 bases between them. This chain's CDR3 is CACVDSGETKLIF. The CDR3 coding sequence is TGTGCCTGTGTGGACTCGGGGGAGACTAAACTCATCTTT.

In this sample, this clone is medium-sized. V and J are TRDV1 and TRDJ3; 11 bases agree with TRDD3. CDR3 length equals 19 residues. CDR1 is TSWWSYY, CDR2 QGS, per germline. Germline trimming cut 5 bases from V and 2 bases from J; bases unmatched to any gene: 8. In nucleotides, the CDR3 is TGTGCTCTTGGGCCCATACTGGGGGATAAACCCTGGGACACCCGACAGATGTTTTTC. Translated, it gives CALGPILGDKPWDTRQMFF.

J is TRDJ1 and V is TRDV3; the match to TRDD3 covers 9 bases. The J gene, missing from TCRdb, was assigned here through DNA to germline matching. The V gene end was trimmed by 4 bases and the J gene end by 0 bases; junction bases not matched to a gene: 21. CDR1 and CDR2 from the germline V gene are TVYSNPD and GDNSRS (reference sequence). The CDR3 is 19 residues long. CDR3 nucleotide sequence: TGTGCCTACAATTTCACATACTGGGGGACCCATCAGTACACCGATAAACTCATCTTT. It translates to CAYNFTYWGTHQYTDKLIF.

The V gene is TRDV3, the J gene TRDJ1; D remains unclear. TCRdb offers no J gene call, so here the DNA was matched to germline to obtain one. CDR3 size: 18 residues. Germline values: CDR1 TVYSNPD, CDR2 GDNSRS (reference sequence). Trimming shortened V by 3 bases and J by 2 bases, and 28 bases separated the two germline ends. The CDR3 bases are TGTGCCTTCAGCAGCACTAAGGAGGGTACGTGCGGTACCGATAAACTCATCTTT. This sequence encodes CAFSSTKEGTCGTDKLIF.

By proportion, this clone is large. The V and J genes are TRDV3 and TRDJ1; D possibly uses TRDD2 or TRDD3 (6 bases each). V was cut by 3 bases and J by 4 bases, with 24 bases left in between. This CDR3 contains 16 residues. Germline loops: CDR1 TVYSNPD, CDR2 GDNSRS (reference sequence). The chain's CDR3 is CAFRAFRMRYGDKLIF. The CDR3 nucleotides are TGTGCCTTCCGGGCCTTCCGGATGAGATACGGCGATAAACTCATCTTT.

Only a few counts were recorded for this clone. This sequence joins TRDV1 and TRDJ1; D uncertain. V dropped 0 bases and J dropped 2 bases, with 7 bases sitting between them. Germline V gene sequence: CDR1 TSWWSYY, CDR2 QGS. The CDR3 is 14 residues long. CDR3 nucleotides: TGTGCTCTTGGGGAACTATTCTGGACCGATAAACTCATCTTT. Its protein is CALGELFWTDKLIF.

The sample holds a few counts of this clone. This chain uses TRDV1 with TRDJ1; either TRDD2 or TRDD3 may fit D (5 bases each). V shed 4 bases and J shed 0 bases, with 27 bases lying between them. The CDR3 is made up of 20 amino acids. Looked up from germline, CDR1 is TSWWSYY and CDR2 is QGS. CDR3: CALGVLHLLPRGWYTDKLIF. As DNA, the CDR3 is TGTGCTCTTGGGGTCCTTCACCTTCTCCCTCGGGGGTGGTACACCGATAAACTCATCTTT.

The chain joins TRDV1 to TRDJ1, with D possibly TRDD3 on 5 matching bases. Germline lookup yields CDR1 TSWWSYY and CDR2 QGS. The CDR3 covers 19 residues. V lost 0 bases and J lost 0, with 20 bases in between. CDR3: CALGELATRTGVYTDKLIF. The CDR3 DNA sequence: TGTGCTCTTGGGGAACTAGCTACCAGAACTGGAGTTTACACCGATAAACTCATCTTT.

V usage is TRDV3 and J usage is TRDJ1, with 9 bases matching TRDD3. In germline, CDR1 is TVYSNPD, CDR2 GDNSRS (reference sequence). V was pared by 2 bases and J by 8 bases, with 3 bases of the junction left unmatched. The CDR3 loop spans 11 amino acids. CDR3 nucleotides: TGTGCCTTTCGTACTGGGGGAAAACTCATCTTT. Translating gives CAFRTGGKLIF.

Points on this clone: This may stem from a read error, because a much larger clone lies one nucleotide away. This same CDR3 is encoded by further DNA sequences in the sample. The chain uses TRDV2 and TRDJ1, with 10 bases aligning to TRDD3. The CDR3 totals 16 residues. Germline CDR1 GEAIGNYY, CDR2 EKD. As DNA, the CDR3 is TGCGCCTGTGAACTGTACTGGGGGATCGGGACCGATAAACTCATCTTT. Encoded protein: CACELYWGIGTDKLIF.

The chain couples TRDV1 to TRDJ1, with D possibly called TRDD2 or TRDD3 (6 bases each). The J gene, left out of TCRdb, was set here by checking the DNA against germline. The CDR3 is made up of 20 amino acids. V was pared by 1 base and J by 6 bases, with 30 bases between. The germline CDR1 and CDR2 sequences are TSWWSYY and QGS. The CDR3 loop reads CALGERPSTCRGDYINKLIF. Here the CDR3 DNA reads TGTGCTCTTGGGGAACGGCCTTCCACTTGTCGGGGGGACTACATCAATAAACTCATCTTT.

Remarks on this clone: The junction shows a germline mismatch at one end, possibly a read error. The chain joins TRDV2 to TRDJ3; 7 nucleotides match TRDD3. This CDR3 comprises 18 residues. Germline V gene lookup returns CDR1 GEAIGNYY and CDR2 EKD. The CDR3 sequence is CACDTVLGKNWYTRQMFF. For the CDR3, the DNA is TGTGCCTGTGACACCGTACTGGGGAAGAACTGGTACACCCGACAGATGTTTTTC.

In its sample, this clone was seen a few times. One end of the junction varies from germline; a read error may be responsible. This chain connects TRDV1 to TRDJ3; 8 nucleotides align to TRDD3. Germline V gives CDR1 TSWWSYY, CDR2 QGS. This CDR3 contains 19 residues. The CDR3 loop reads CALGELLGESSWGTRQMFF. The CDR3 bases are TGTGCTCTTGGGGAACTCCTGGGGGAGAGCTCCTGGGGCACCCGACAGATGTTTTTC.

The chain is built from TRDV1 and TRDJ1; the match to TRDD3 covers 7 bases. Matching the DNA to germline supplied the J gene, which TCRdb does not give. The CDR3 has 17 residues. In germline, CDR1 is TSWWSYY, CDR2 QGS. V gave up 6 bases and J gave up 0 bases; unmatched junction bases: 13. The CDR3 region is CALGLRGGMRDTDKLIF. CDR3 nucleotide sequence: TGTGCTCTTGGTCTCCGAGGGGGGATGCGGGACACCGATAAACTCATCTTT.

The V call is TRDV2, the J call TRDJ3, with 8 nucleotides matching TRDD3. J lost 19 bases, V lost 3 bases, and 19 bases had no gene match. The V gene's germline CDR1 is GEAIGNYY and CDR2 EKD. This CDR3 is built from 16 residues. The CDR3 DNA is TGTGCCTGTGACCCCTGGGGGAGCCGGGACACCCGCCATATGTTTTTC. Translating gives CACDPWGSRDTRHMFF.

This clone has a handful of counts. The genes are TRDV1 and TRDJ1; D perhaps matches TRDD3 (5 bases). Germline V lookup: CDR1 TSWWSYY, CDR2 QGS. Trimming left V 1 base short and J 7 bases short, with 25 bases between. This CDR3 contains 18 residues. CDR3 sequence (DNA): TGTGCTCTTGGGGAACAGTACCTATCTCATTACTGGTCTGGTAAACTCATCTTT. Residues: CALGEQYLSHYWSGKLIF.

The genes are TRAV29/DV5 and TRDJ1; the match to TRDD3 covers 11 bases. The germline CDR1 and CDR2 sequences are NSMFDY and ISSIKDK. V lost 3 bases and J lost 4; bases outside the gene matches: 29. The CDR3 runs to 22 residues. The CDR3 sequence: CAAKIGLPRWGIRRILDDKLIF. The CDR3 nucleotides read TGTGCAGCAAAGATAGGACTCCCTCGGTGGGGGATACGGCGTATTCTGGACGATAAACTCATCTTT.

Regarding this clone: Sequence at one end of the junction differs from germline and may be a read error. The V call is TRDV3, the J call TRDJ3, with 11 bases aligning to TRDD3. The germline gives CDR1 TVYSNPD, CDR2 GDNSRS (reference sequence). The CDR3 length is 16 residues. The CDR3 DNA is TGTGCCTTACTGGGGGATAGCTCCTGGGCCACCCGACAGATGTTTTTC. Translating it yields CALLGDSSWATRQMFF.

This clone was seen only a few times. Relative to the germline gene, one junction end is altered; a read error may explain this. The chain is built from TRDV1 and TRDJ1, with TRDD3 matching over 12 bases. This CDR3 has 24 residues. Per germline, CDR1 TSWWSYY and CDR2 QGS. CDR3: CALGEGPALPTRITGGYSTDKRIF. The DNA of the CDR3 is TGTGCTCTTGGGGAAGGCCCGGCCCTCCCTACTCGGATTACTGGGGGATACTCCACCGATAAACGCATCTTT.

This clone was seen a handful of times. The rearrangement uses TRDV3 and TRDJ1; a weak D match, TRDD3 (6 bases). Germline V gene sequence: CDR1 TVYSNPD, CDR2 GDNSRS (reference sequence). The CDR3 extends over 19 amino acids. V shed 2 bases and J shed 0 bases, with 28 bases lying between them. CDR3 sequence: CAFGWSHQPLGRYTDKLIF. The CDR3 nucleotides read TGTGCCTTTGGATGGTCCCATCAACCACTGGGTCGTTACACCGATAAACTCATCTTT.

The V gene is TRDV2, the J gene TRDJ3, with a weak D call TRDD3 (6 bases). TCRdb leaves out the J gene; it was filled in here by matching the DNA to germline. Germline values: CDR1 GEAIGNYY, CDR2 EKD. Trimming removed 0 bases at V and 1 base at J, with 15 bases between. The length of the CDR3 is 19 residues. The CDR3 DNA reads TGTGCCTGTGACACCGGGGGGAGACGCACGTCCTGGGACACCCGACAGATGTTTTTC. Its translation: CACDTGGRRTSWDTRQMFF.

This clone was seen only a few times. An end of the junction differs from the germline gene, which may be a read error. The J gene is TRDJ2, the V gene TRDV3; D is unresolved. CDR1 and CDR2 (germline): TVYSNPD, GDNSRS (reference sequence). The CDR3 covers 12 residues. DNA for the CDR3: TGTGCCTTTGTGTATCGGTCAGCACACCTCTTCTTT. The encoded protein is CAFVYRSAHLFF.

For the J gene the call is TRDJ3; the V gene lacks a call; TRDD3, the D gene given by the table, was not confirmed from the DNA. This CDR3 is built from 22 residues. In DNA, the CDR3 is TGTGCCTGTGACACCGGTGCACCTCTCTGGGTGATATTTTCCCGGGACACCCGACAGATGTTTTTC. Translating gives CACDTGAPLWVIFSRDTRQMFF.

The V and J genes are TRDV1 and TRDJ3; 9 nucleotides match TRDD3. Germline lookup yields CDR1 TSWWSYY and CDR2 QGS. This CDR3 has 20 residues. Trimming at V came to 7 bases and at J to 3 bases, leaving 16 bases not matched to a gene. The CDR3 DNA sequence: TGTGCTCTTGCCACCGAAACCTGGGGGATCTCCCGCTGGGACACCCGACAGATGTTTTTC. Its translation: CALATETWGISRWDTRQMFF.